This T cell receptor (beta chain) originates from a study of T cells in narcolepsy. Whole-study context: Patients with NT1 or NT2 and healthy control donors were enrolled. Study-wide findings and caveats: Blood of same and different patients, but not healthy controls, reportedly held recurring autoreactive clonotypes. In some patient and control memory CD4+ samples, autoreactive clones were absent.

J lost 10 bases, V lost 6 bases, and 18 bases had no gene match. CDR3 length: 16 amino acids. Germline assignment: CDR1 SNHLY and CDR2 FYNNEI. Sequencing used immunoSEQ multiplex PCR; TCRdb keeps in-frame clones, though not all of them. Among around 32,000 clones listed, 70% to 80% were seen once. In its sample, this clone was seen once. The antigen is undetermined. Sequences were obtained from CD45RA- memory CD4+ T cells from PBMCs. V gene TRBV2 combines with J gene TRBJ2-1; TRBD2 matches 7 bases. The TCR originated in a human donor with narcolepsy. For the CDR3, the DNA is TGTGCCAGCAGGAAAGAACCCGACACTACTAGCGCCGAGCAGTTCTTC. Its translation is CASRKEPDTTSAEQFF.